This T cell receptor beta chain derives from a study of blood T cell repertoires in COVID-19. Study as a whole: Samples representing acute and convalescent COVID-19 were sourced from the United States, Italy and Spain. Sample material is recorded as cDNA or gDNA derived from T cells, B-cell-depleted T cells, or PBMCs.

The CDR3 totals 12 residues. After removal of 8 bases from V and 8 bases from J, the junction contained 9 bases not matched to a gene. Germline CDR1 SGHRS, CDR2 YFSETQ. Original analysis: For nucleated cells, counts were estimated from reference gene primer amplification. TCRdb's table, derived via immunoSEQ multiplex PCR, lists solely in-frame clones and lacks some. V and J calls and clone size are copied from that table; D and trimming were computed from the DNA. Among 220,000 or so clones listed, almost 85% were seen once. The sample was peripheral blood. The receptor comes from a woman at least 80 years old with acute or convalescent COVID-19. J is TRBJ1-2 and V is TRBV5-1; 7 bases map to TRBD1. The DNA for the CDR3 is TGCGCCAGGCCAACAGGGGAGGAGGGCTACACCTTC. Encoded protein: CARPTGEEGYTF.